This T cell receptor beta chain was captured by sequencing in a study of type 1 regulatory T cells. MiXCR was run by TCRdb on the reads, yielding one entry per CDR3 protein. The sample holds 80,000 to 100,000 distinct CDR3 sequences; 25% to 40% are singletons and the top ten take 2% to 2.5%. This clonotype occurred a few times. Material for sequencing was CD4+ T cells, either the whole sample or a sorted fraction (not recorded which). The sequence derives from a human donor in good health.

The CDR3 DNA is TGTGCCAGCAGTGACCCGATAAGAATCACTGGCGCTAGCGGGAGGGGAATGGCCGGGGAGCTGTTTTTT. Protein product: CASSDPIRITGASGRGMAGELFF. The chain joins TRBV28 to TRBJ2-2; 12 nucleotides align to TRBD2. Unmatched junction bases numbered 28, after V lost 5 bases and J lost 6 bases. Germline V gives CDR1 MDHEN, CDR2 SYDVKM. There are 23 residues in the CDR3.